The 14 T cell receptor beta chains below all came from one sample that was sequenced in a study of shared clonotypes between healthy human individuals. Assay: immunoSEQ multiplex PCR; the TCRdb copy retains only in-frame clones and omits some. The sample includes about 2 million clones, about 94% of them seen just once. Only CD45RO-negative cells positively selected for CCR7 counted as naive CD8 cells, so terminally differentiated effector memory CD45RA+ cells were excluded. The sequenced sample was naive CD8+ T cells sorted from blood. These receptors all come from a man between 18 and 29 years old in good health.

The chain employs TRBV28 and TRBJ1-2; D is unclear. Germline V gives CDR1 MDHEN, CDR2 SYDVKM. V dropped 5 bases and J dropped 4 bases, with 17 bases sitting between them. The CDR3 loop spans 15 amino acids. The CDR3 sequence is CASSDAQDDRYGYTF. DNA of the CDR3: TGTGCCAGCAGTGATGCCCAGGACGATCGCTATGGCTACACCTTC.

The gene calls are TRBV11-2 and TRBJ2-3; no firm D call. Germline CDR1 is SGHAT and CDR2 is FQNNGV. The CDR3 has 14 residues. V lost 0 bases to trimming and J lost 1 base, with 5 bases between them. The CDR3 sequence is CASSLEYGTDTQYF. The CDR3 DNA sequence: TGTGCCAGCAGCTTAGAGTACGGCACAGATACGCAGTATTTT.

V gene TRBV4-1 combines with J gene TRBJ1-6; D may be TRBD1 (5 bases). The germline V gene has CDR1 MGHRA and CDR2 YSYEKL. V lost 1 base and J lost 6, with 13 bases in between. CDR3 size: 16 residues. CDR3: CASSQGGGVGNSPLHF. The CDR3 DNA follows: TGCGCCAGCAGCCAAGGGGGAGGGGTAGGTAATTCACCCCTCCACTTT.

The CDR3 nucleotides read TGTGCCAGCAGTACAGGGGACAATGAGCAGTTCTTC. Translating it yields CASSTGDNEQFF. The genes are TRBV5-5 and TRBJ2-1, with 7 positions matching TRBD1. V lost 5 bases and J lost 5; bases outside the gene matches: 1. The length of the CDR3 is 12 residues. Germline-derived CDR1 and CDR2 are SGHKS and YYEKEE (reference sequence).

As regards this clone: Distinct nucleotide sequences in the sample also encode this CDR3. The genes are TRBV19 and TRBJ2-7, with no clear D. CDR1 and CDR2 from the germline V gene are LNHDA and SQIVND (reference sequence). V was cut by 3 bases and J by 4 bases, with 7 bases left in between. The CDR3 length is 12 residues. The CDR3 nucleotides are TGTGCCAGTAGTATGGGATCTTACGAGCAGTACTTC. This sequence encodes CASSMGSYEQYF.

The rearrangement uses TRBV7-2 and TRBJ2-1, with 14 bases fitting TRBD2. The CDR3 is 16 amino acids. Germline V gives CDR1 SGHTA, CDR2 FQGNSA. Germline trimming cut 6 bases from V and 7 bases from J; bases unmatched to any gene: 8. The CDR3: CASSLGTSGRWNEQFF. DNA of the CDR3: TGTGCCAGCAGTCTAGGGACTAGCGGGAGATGGAATGAGCAGTTCTTC.

The chain uses TRBV4-1 and TRBJ2-2; D is perhaps TRBD1 (6 bases). Trimming left V 5 bases short and J 1 base short, with 20 bases between. This CDR3 has 18 residues. In germline, CDR1 is MGHRA, CDR2 YSYEKL. Here the CDR3 DNA reads TGCGCCAGCAGCTACCGGACAGCGTCTACTCTGAACACCGGGGAGCTGTTTTTT. It is translated as CASSYRTASTLNTGELFF.

The chain combines TRBV30 with TRBJ2-3; D is unclear. Germline V CDR1 and CDR2: GTSNPN, SVGIG (reference sequence). The V end was cut by 8 bases, the J end by 6 bases, with 18 bases between. The CDR3 has 13 residues. The CDR3 is CAASTSQIDTQYF. The DNA of the CDR3 is TGTGCCGCCTCCACGTCCCAGATTGATACGCAGTATTTT.

Concerning this clone itself: The same CDR3 also results from other DNA sequences found in this sample. This rearrangement joins TRBV28 to TRBJ1-1; D perhaps matches TRBD1 (6 bases). CDR1 is MDHEN, CDR2 SYDVKM, per germline. The length of the CDR3 is 14 residues. V dropped 2 bases and J dropped 1 base, with 8 bases sitting between them. Here the CDR3 reads CASSLRTANTEAFF. The CDR3 DNA is TGTGCCAGCAGTTTACGGACAGCGAACACTGAAGCTTTCTTT. Complete variable domain (other parts from reference TRBV28 and TRBJ1-1): DVKVTQSSRYLVKRTGEKVFLECVQDMDHENMFWYRQDPGLGLRLIYFSYDVKMKEKGDIPEGYSVSREKKERFSLILESASTNQTSMYLCASSLRTANTEAFFGQGTRLTVV.

This sequence joins TRBV6-1 and TRBJ2-5; the match to TRBD2 covers 11 bases. The CDR3 is 15 amino acids. V shed 4 bases and J 4 bases; nucleotides not matched to a gene: 5. CDR1 is MNHNS, CDR2 SASEGT, per germline. The CDR3 DNA reads as TGTGCCAGCAGTGTTGTAGCGGGGGGGCGAGAGACCCAGTACTTC. Protein sequence: CASSVVAGGRETQYF.

In this sample, this clone turned up a few times. The chain is built from TRBV4-2 and TRBJ2-7; D perhaps matches TRBD2 (5 bases). The V end was cut by 1 base, the J end by 5 bases, with 9 bases between. Per germline, CDR1 LGHNA and CDR2 YNFKEQ. CDR3 length equals 13 residues. The CDR3 nucleotides are TGTGCCAGCAGCCAAGCGGGAAGGGACGAGCAGTACTTC. Protein sequence: CASSQAGRDEQYF.

The V gene is TRBV27, the J gene TRBJ2-1; D is possibly TRBD1 (5 bases). V shed 1 base and J shed 5 bases, with 12 bases lying between them. The V gene's germline CDR1 is MNHEY and CDR2 SMNVEV (reference sequence). There are 15 residues in the CDR3. CDR3 nucleotides: TGTGCCAGCAGTTTATGGGCAGGGCCAGACAATGAGCAGTTCTTC. The encoded protein is CASSLWAGPDNEQFF.

The chain is built from TRBV5-4 and TRBJ2-7, with D maybe TRBD1 (6 bases). Germline V CDR1 and CDR2: SGHNT, YYREEE (reference sequence). The V end was cut by 0 bases, the J end by 1 base, with 8 bases between. This CDR3 has 14 amino acids. DNA of the CDR3: TGTGCCAGCAGCTTGGGGGACAAATCCTACGAGCAGTACTTC. This translates into CASSLGDKSYEQYF.

On this clone: This CDR3 is also generated by other DNA sequences in the sample. The V and J genes are TRBV2 and TRBJ2-7, with a tentative D call TRBD1 (6 bases). V was trimmed by 6 bases and J by 3 bases, leaving 12 bases between them. Germline values: CDR1 SNHLY, CDR2 FYNNEI. CDR3 length equals 13 residues. The CDR3 here is CASSRDTGYEQYF. The DNA for the CDR3 is TGTGCCAGCAGCCGGGACACTGGCTACGAGCAGTACTTC.